This T cell receptor beta chain was retrieved from a study of blood T cell repertoires in COVID-19. Study-level information: Sources were T cells, B-cell-depleted T cells, or PBMCs; the material itself was cDNA or gDNA.

The germline V gene has CDR1 MNHEY and CDR2 SVGAGI. Trimming removed 8 bases from V and 6 bases from J; junction bases left unmatched: 9. This CDR3 spans 14 amino acids. This table comes from immunoSEQ multiplex PCR, and its TCRdb copy is limited to in-frame clones, with some not included. This table holds a few hundred thousand clones, 80% found once. The specimen sequenced was peripheral blood. The receptor comes from a human donor in a cohort sampled during active COVID-19. The V call is TRBV6-5, the J call TRBJ2-7, with TRBD2 matching 11 bases. The CDR3 reads CASLAGGPHSEQYF. The CDR3 DNA reads as TGTGCCAGCTTAGCGGGAGGGCCTCATAGCGAGCAGTACTTC.